Listed below are T cell receptor beta chains from one sample, sequenced in a study of blood T cell repertoires in COVID-19. The method was immunoSEQ multiplex PCR; TCRdb's version includes in-frame clones alone and lacks a portion of them. This sample has about 240,000 clones, with roughly 85% found just once. Specimen: peripheral blood. These receptors were obtained from a middle-aged man with COVID-19, enrolled during active disease. CDR3s include the opening cysteine and the closing phenylalanine or tryptophan. The D gene is left open where the match is weak. Some rows mark clone size as missing; the rest say once, few, many or name a class of expanded clone.

J gene: TRBJ1-2; clone size: NA; V gene: TRBV7-9; CDR3 length: 13; D gene: NA; CDR3 protein: CASSLAGKESYTF; CDR3 DNA: TGTGCCAGCAGCTTGGCGGGGAAGGAGTCCTACACCTTC
J gene: TRBJ2-7; clone size: NA; V gene: TRBV15; CDR3 length: 13; D gene: TRBD1; CDR3 protein: CATSMDRGDEQYF; CDR3 DNA: TGTGCCACCAGCATGGACAGGGGCGACGAGCAGTACTTC
J gene: TRBJ2-2; clone size: NA; V gene: TRBV2; CDR3 length: 16; D gene: TRBD2; CDR3 protein: CASSALAGGRAGELFF; CDR3 DNA: TGTGCCAGCAGTGCACTAGCGGGGGGGCGTGCCGGGGAGCTGTTTTTT
J gene: TRBJ2-7; clone size: NA; V gene: TRBV5-1; CDR3 length: 14; D gene: TRBD1; CDR3 protein: CASSSGQGDDEQYF; CDR3 DNA: TGCGCCAGCAGCTCAGGACAGGGGGACGACGAGCAGTACTTC
J gene: TRBJ1-2; clone size: NA; V gene: TRBV15; CDR3 length: 13; D gene: NA; CDR3 protein: CATSRDPPYGYTF; CDR3 DNA: TGTGCCACCAGCAGAGATCCTCCCTATGGCTACACCTTC
J gene: TRBJ2-1; clone size: NA; V gene: TRBV7-2; CDR3 length: 13; D gene: NA; CDR3 protein: CASSLRGGNEQFF; CDR3 DNA: TGTGCCAGCAGCTTAAGGGGCGGCAATGAGCAGTTCTTC
J gene: TRBJ1-2; clone size: NA; V gene: TRBV18; CDR3 length: 17; D gene: TRBD1; CDR3 protein: CASSPGTGTRANYGYTF; CDR3 DNA: TGTGCCAGCTCACCAGGGACAGGTACGCGAGCTAACTATGGCTACACCTTC
J gene: TRBJ2-7; clone size: once; V gene: TRBV4-3; CDR3 length: 17; D gene: NA; CDR3 protein: CASSQDPTGPRSYEQYF; CDR3 DNA: TGCGCCAGCAGCCAAGATCCGACAGGCCCCCGCTCCTACGAGCAGTACTTC
J gene: TRBJ1-5; clone size: NA; V gene: TRBV6-2/TRBV6-3; CDR3 length: 19; D gene: NA; CDR3 protein: CASSQRQSGGPNSNQPQHF; CDR3 DNA: TGTGCCAGCAGCCAAAGACAGTCTGGGGGCCCGAACAGCAATCAGCCCCAGCATTTT
J gene: TRBJ2-7; clone size: NA; V gene: TRBV3-1/TRBV3-2; CDR3 length: 12; D gene: NA; CDR3 protein: CASSHPGYEQYF; CDR3 DNA: TGTGCCAGCAGCCACCCAGGCTACGAGCAGTACTTC
J gene: TRBJ2-5; clone size: NA; V gene: TRBV6-2/TRBV6-3; CDR3 length: 16; D gene: TRBD2; CDR3 protein: CASSYTSGGPGMAQYF; CDR3 DNA: TGTGCCAGCAGTTATACTAGCGGGGGTCCCGGAATGGCCCAGTACTTC
J gene: TRBJ1-1; clone size: NA; V gene: TRBV19; CDR3 length: 16; D gene: NA; CDR3 protein: CASRQHPDSLYTEAFF; CDR3 DNA: TGTGCCAGTAGGCAACATCCGGACAGTCTTTACACTGAAGCTTTCTTT
J gene: TRBJ2-6; clone size: NA; V gene: TRBV6-5; CDR3 length: 13; D gene: NA; CDR3 protein: CASRSPGANVLTF; CDR3 DNA: TGTGCCAGCAGGAGTCCCGGGGCCAACGTCCTGACTTTC
J gene: TRBJ2-1; clone size: NA; V gene: TRBV3-1/TRBV3-2; CDR3 length: 15; D gene: TRBD2; CDR3 protein: CASSQAGGGLNEQFF; CDR3 DNA: TGTGCCAGCAGCCAAGCCGGGGGGGGCCTCAATGAGCAGTTCTTC
J gene: TRBJ2-7; clone size: NA; V gene: TRBV9; CDR3 length: 15; D gene: NA; CDR3 protein: CASSVGSSANYEQYF; CDR3 DNA: TGTGCCAGCAGCGTAGGCTCTAGCGCAAACTACGAGCAGTACTTC
J gene: TRBJ1-6; clone size: NA; V gene: TRBV19; CDR3 length: 16; D gene: NA; CDR3 protein: CASSIGGVRYNSPLHF; CDR3 DNA: TGTGCCAGTAGTATCGGGGGTGTAAGATATAATTCACCCCTCCACTTT
J gene: TRBJ1-2; clone size: NA; V gene: TRBV2; CDR3 length: 13; D gene: NA; CDR3 protein: CASSEFLQSGYTF; CDR3 DNA: TGTGCCAGCAGTGAGTTTCTCCAGTCTGGCTACACCTTC
J gene: TRBJ2-2; clone size: NA; V gene: TRBV5-4; CDR3 length: 13; D gene: TRBD1; CDR3 protein: CASSPDRVGELFF; CDR3 DNA: TGTGCCAGCAGCCCGGACAGGGTCGGGGAGCTGTTTTTT
J gene: TRBJ1-1; clone size: NA; V gene: TRBV11-3; CDR3 length: 13; D gene: NA; CDR3 protein: CASSRGVNTEAFF; CDR3 DNA: TGTGCCAGCAGCCGGGGGGTCAACACTGAAGCTTTCTTT
J gene: TRBJ2-1; clone size: few; V gene: TRBV18; CDR3 length: 16; D gene: NA; CDR3 protein: CASSPAPGPPAGEQFF; CDR3 DNA: TGTGCCAGCTCACCCGCTCCTGGACCACCCGCGGGTGAGCAGTTCTTC
J gene: TRBJ1-5; clone size: NA; V gene: TRBV19; CDR3 length: 15; D gene: NA; CDR3 protein: CASSIYLQGYQPQHF; CDR3 DNA: TGTGCCAGTAGTATTTATCTACAGGGCTACCAGCCCCAGCATTTT
J gene: TRBJ1-2; clone size: NA; V gene: TRBV27; CDR3 length: 13; D gene: NA; CDR3 protein: CASSPTGYYGYTF; CDR3 DNA: TGTGCCAGCAGTCCGACAGGATACTATGGCTACACCTTC
J gene: TRBJ2-7; clone size: NA; V gene: TRBV5-1; CDR3 length: 15; D gene: TRBD1; CDR3 protein: CASSDPYRGQDEQYF; CDR3 DNA: TGCGCCAGCAGCGATCCCTACAGGGGGCAAGACGAGCAGTACTTC
J gene: TRBJ1-2; clone size: once; V gene: TRBV7-2; CDR3 length: 16; D gene: TRBD1; CDR3 protein: CASISKTGGLDYGYTF; CDR3 DNA: TGTGCCAGCATCTCCAAAACAGGGGGGTTAGACTATGGCTACACCTTC
J gene: TRBJ2-5; clone size: NA; V gene: TRBV7-8; CDR3 length: 13; D gene: NA; CDR3 protein: CASSLRGQETQYF; CDR3 DNA: TGTGCCAGCAGCTTAAGGGGACAAGAGACCCAGTACTTC
J gene: TRBJ2-1; clone size: NA; V gene: TRBV6-2/TRBV6-3; CDR3 length: 14; D gene: NA; CDR3 protein: CASSYRTTYNEQFF; CDR3 DNA: TGTGCCAGCAGTTACCGTACTACTTACAATGAGCAGTTCTTC